A selection of T cell receptor beta chains follows, all from one sample in a study of blood T cell repertoires in COVID-19. Only in-frame clones appear in the TCRdb table, and some are missing; sequencing was by immunoSEQ multiplex PCR. The table lists around 100,000 clones, 82% of them singletons. The sequenced sample was peripheral blood. The receptor source for this set is a man in his sixties with acute or convalescent COVID-19. Each CDR3 is given with its conserved first and last residue. D genes are given only for firm matches. Expanded clones get a size class; other rows say once, few or many, or leave the size out.

D,J,length,size,V,CDR3,DNA
-,TRBJ2-1,13,-,TRBV11-2,CASSLVMSNEQFF,TGTGCCAGCAGCTTGGTCATGAGCAATGAGCAGTTCTTC
TRBD2,TRBJ2-2,16,-,TRBV18,CASSPRLAGNTGELFF,TGTGCCAGCTCCCCGAGACTAGCGGGGAACACCGGGGAGCTGTTTTTT
TRBD2,TRBJ2-1,16,-,TRBV14,CASSPTRASGRNEQFF,TGTGCCAGCAGCCCGACTCGGGCTAGCGGACGCAATGAGCAGTTCTTC
-,TRBJ2-3,13,-,TRBV24-1,CATSDPGTDTQYF,TGTGCCACCAGTGACCCCGGGACAGATACGCAGTATTTT
-,TRBJ1-1,14,-,TRBV19,CASSMGKASQGAFF,TGTGCCAGTAGTATGGGAAAGGCGTCCCAGGGAGCTTTCTTT
-,TRBJ2-4,18,-,TRBV5-4,CASSLGGFFSLAKNIQYF,TGTGCCAGCAGCTTGGGAGGATTCTTCTCATTAGCCAAAAACATTCAGTACTTC
-,TRBJ2-3,11,once,TRBV5-6,CASSERDTQYF,TGTGCCAGCAGCGAGAGAGATACGCAGTATTTT
-,TRBJ1-5,15,-,TRBV30,CAWSVQGMANQPQHF,TGTGCCTGGAGTGTTCAGGGGATGGCCAATCAGCCCCAGCATTTT
-,TRBJ1-4,13,few,TRBV10-3,CAISGGGNEKLFF,TGTGCCATCAGTGGAGGCGGGAATGAAAAACTGTTTTTT
-,TRBJ1-5,16,-,TRBV19,CASGVGTRASGQPQHF,TGTGCCAGCGGAGTCGGGACAAGGGCCTCTGGACAGCCCCAGCATTTT
TRBD2,TRBJ2-3,15,-,TRBV7-2,CASSKTSDPTDTQYF,TGTGCCAGCAGCAAGACTAGCGACCCGACAGATACGCAGTATTTT